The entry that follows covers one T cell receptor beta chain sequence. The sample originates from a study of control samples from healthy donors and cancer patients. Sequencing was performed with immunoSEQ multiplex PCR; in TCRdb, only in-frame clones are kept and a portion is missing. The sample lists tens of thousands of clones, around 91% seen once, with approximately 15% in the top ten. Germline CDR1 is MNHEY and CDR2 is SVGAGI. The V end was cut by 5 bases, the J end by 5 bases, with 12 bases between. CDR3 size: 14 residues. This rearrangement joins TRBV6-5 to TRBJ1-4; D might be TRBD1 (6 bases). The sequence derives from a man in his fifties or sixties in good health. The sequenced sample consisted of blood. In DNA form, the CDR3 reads TGTGCCAGCAGTCTTAGGGGGGAGAATGAAAAACTGTTTTTT. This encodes CASSLRGENEKLFF.